This T cell receptor beta chain was found in a study of lymphopenia after photon versus proton radiotherapy. Study results and caveats: Only patients who died were analyzed for survival; proton advantage is unproven.

Produced via immunoSEQ multiplex PCR; TCRdb's table is partial and in-frame only. This table holds tens of thousands of clones, over 80% found once. As concerns this clone: What it recognizes is unknown.

Germline V gene data show CDR1 as SGHAT and CDR2 as FQNNGV. The J segment lost 5 bases and the V segment lost 0 bases, leaving 3 bases of the junction unmatched. CDR3 length: 14 residues. The sequence was collected from a man older than 75 with esophageal cancer. V is TRBV11-2 and J is TRBJ1-2; 7 positions agree with TRBD1. The sequenced sample was peripheral blood, obtained from a patient treated with proton-based radiotherapy. This CDR3 reads CASSLDPRGYGYTF. The CDR3 DNA reads as TGTGCCAGCAGCTTAGATCCCAGGGGGTATGGCTACACCTTC. The full variable domain, completed using reference TRBV11-2 and TRBJ1-2, is EAGVAQSPRYKIIEKRQSVAFWCNPISGHATLYWYQQILGQGPKLLIQFQNNGVVDDSQLPKDRFSAERLKGVDSTLKIQPAKLEDSAVYLCASSLDPRGYGYTFGSGTRLTVV.